What follows are 2 T cell receptor beta chains derived from one specimen sequenced in a study of blood T cell repertoires in COVID-19. Here immunoSEQ multiplex PCR was the method, and the copy in TCRdb shows in-frame clones only, minus some. This table holds 200,000 to 250,000 clones, about 85% found once. Material: peripheral blood. These receptors were collected from a woman over 75 with active or convalescent COVID-19.

The chain employs TRBV9 and TRBJ2-2, with 16 nucleotides matching TRBD2. V lost 3 bases and J lost 5; bases outside the gene matches: 7. The CDR3 is 18 residues long. CDR1 and CDR2 (germline): SGDLS, YYNGEE. The DNA for the CDR3 is TGTGCCAGCAGCGGGGCGGGACTAGCGGGAGGGCGGACCGGGGAGCTGTTTTTT. Translation: CASSGAGLAGGRTGELFF.

The V gene is TRBV12-3 or TRBV12-4, the J gene TRBJ1-2; 9 bases match TRBD1. The trim removed 5 bases at V and 10 bases at J, leaving 8 bases unmatched. The CDR3 is made up of 13 amino acids. CDR3 coding DNA: TGTGCCAGCAGTCTCCGGGACAGGGATGACTACACCTTC. It encodes CASSLRDRDDYTF.